This T cell receptor beta chain was identified during a study of read filtering for tumor transcriptome and immune sequencing. About the study: IR-seq gave about 3.5 to 10.27 million TCR reads per sample; RNA-seq gave roughly 75 to 1,400. Study conclusions and caveats: The sorted CD138-negative fraction was a mixed bone marrow immune population, not purified T cells. In IR-seq, single-read clonotypes were roughly 82% of clonotypes but around 3.2% of reads. IR-seq and RNA-seq agreed better without single-read clonotypes.

The germline V gene encodes CDR1 SGHTA and CDR2 FQGNSA. The CDR3 consists of 16 residues. Notes on this clonotype: The antigen is unknown. One end of the junction fails to match germline, which may point to a read error.

The library was built from around 400 ng RNA with molecular barcoded adaptors for alpha/delta and beta/gamma chains. TCRdb analysed the reads with MiXCR anew, one entry per CDR3 protein. Among tens of thousands of distinct CDR3 sequences listed, around 18% were seen once. The chain carries TRBV7-2 and TRBJ1-6; weak D call: TRBD1 (5 bases). This receptor was identified in a donor at least 40 years old with multiple myeloma. Sequencing was performed on a population of CD138-negative cells sorted from bone marrow. Here the CDR3 DNA reads TGTTCCAGCGGGGGAACAGGCAGCTCCTATAATTCACCCCTCCACTTT. Protein: CSSGGTGSSYNSPLHF. The full variable domain, in which reference TRBV7-2 and TRBJ1-6 provide the parts outside the CDR3, is GAGVSQSPSNKVTEKGKDVELRCDPISGHTALYWYRQSLGQGLEFLIYFQGNSAPDKSGLPSDRFSAERTGGSVSTLTIQRTQQEDSAVYLCSSGGTGSSYNSPLHFGNGTRLTVT.